The text below deals with one TCR beta chain. Its antigen remains unknown. The V end lost 4 bases, the J end lost 1 base, and 11 bases lay between the germline ends. Germline CDR1 is LNHNV and CDR2 is YYDKDF (reference sequence). This CDR3 is 15 amino acids long. Clones were sequenced by immunoSEQ multiplex PCR, and TCRdb holds only the in-frame ones, with some missing. The table lists over 130,000 clones, 80% to 95% of them singletons. This sample was included in a study of T cell responses to AZD1222 COVID-19 vaccine. Notes on the study in general: Rises in breadth and depth of Spike-specific TCRs came after two AZD1222 doses. The donor cohort was predominantly white British with a female majority, and clonal diversity may have been underestimated. Across spike, vaccine-associated CD4 TCRs were found, dominant at 160-218 and 743-854.

Second doses at about 4 or about 12 weeks were pooled. The clonotype originates from an adult who received the AZD1222 COVID-19 vaccine. Sequencing used peripheral blood, obtained 28 days after the second AZD1222 dose. V gene TRBV15 combines with J gene TRBJ1-3; D perhaps matches TRBD1 (5 bases). The CDR3 spells CATSKGTASGNTIYF. CDR3 sequence (DNA): TGTGCCACCAGCAAAGGGACGGCTTCTGGAAACACCATATATTTT.